This is a list of T cell receptor beta chains from one sample in a study of cytomegalovirus exposure and HLA in healthy donors. The repertoire was sequenced with immunoSEQ multiplex PCR; TCRdb's copy has only in-frame clones and lacks some. Among some 210,000 clones listed, approximately 78% were seen once. The sample consisted of PBMCs. These receptors were taken from a male donor in good health and CMV-seronegative. The CDR3 runs from the conserved cysteine through the conserved F or W. The order of the fields is D gene, J gene, clone size, V gene, CDR3 DNA, CDR3 protein. The D gene is left open where the match is weak. Size is stated for part of the rows, as once, few or many counts, or as a class when the clone is expanded.

.	TRBJ1-4	.	TRBV5-1	TGCGCCAGCAGCGAGGGCTCTAATGAAAAACTGTTTTTT	CASSEGSNEKLFF
.	TRBJ2-3	.	TRBV29-1	TGCAGCGTTTTCTTCGTGATCGGGTATACGCAGTATTTT	CSVFFVIGYTQYF
TRBD2	TRBJ2-7	.	TRBV30	TGTGCCTTGAATACCTTTAGCGGGGTCCAGAACGAGCAGTACTTC	CALNTFSGVQNEQYF
TRBD2	TRBJ2-3	.	TRBV11-2	TGTGCCAGCAGCTTATATAGCGGGCACACAGATACGCAGTATTTT	CASSLYSGHTDTQYF
.	TRBJ2-7	.	TRBV5-1	TGCGCCAGCAGCTTGGGGGCGGGGACGGACGAGCAGTACTTC	CASSLGAGTDEQYF
TRBD1	TRBJ2-7	.	TRBV30	TGTGCCTGGAGTGTGGGACAGGTCTACGAGCAGTACTTC	CAWSVGQVYEQYF
.	TRBJ2-3	.	TRBV27	TGTGCCAGCAGTTTCTTCGGTGTGCCAGATACGCAGTATTTT	CASSFFGVPDTQYF
.	TRBJ1-6	.	TRBV5-8	TGTGCCAGCAGCTTCCCGGGGATGGGATCACCCCTCCACTTT	CASSFPGMGSPLHF
TRBD1	TRBJ1-2	.	TRBV9	TGTGCCAGCAGCGTAGCTACAGGGGGGACACCTTATGGCTACACCTTC	CASSVATGGTPYGYTF
TRBD1	TRBJ2-7	.	TRBV19	TGTGCCACTACCGGACAGGGGACCAACGAGCAGTACTTC	CATTGQGTNEQYF
TRBD1	TRBJ1-5	.	TRBV7-9	TGTTCCAGCAGCTCCCCTATAGGGACAGGGAGCAATCAGCCCCAGCATTTT	CSSSSPIGTGSNQPQHF
TRBD1	TRBJ1-5	.	TRBV27	TGTGCCAGCAGTCCTGGACAGGGCAATCAGCCCCAGCATTTT	CASSPGQGNQPQHF
TRBD1	TRBJ1-1	.	TRBV19	TGTGCCACCAATGCCCCGGGACAGGGGAACACTGAAGCTTTCTTT	CATNAPGQGNTEAFF
.	TRBJ1-3	.	TRBV19	TGTGCCAGTAGCCTGAGGCAGCGAGGAAACACCATATATTTT	CASSLRQRGNTIYF
TRBD1	TRBJ1-2	once	TRBV5-1	TGCGCCAGCAGCCTGGACAGGGGCCTCCGAATCCGCGGCTACACCTTC	CASSLDRGLRIRGYTF
.	TRBJ2-7	few	TRBV6-6	TGTGCCAGCAATGGCCTTCTCCCCGAGCAGTACTTC	CASNGLLPEQYF
TRBD1	TRBJ2-1	.	TRBV5-1	TGCGCCAGCAGCTACGGGATGTCACAGGGGATTAGCAATGAGCAGTTCTTC	CASSYGMSQGISNEQFF
.	TRBJ2-3	once	TRBV11-3	TGTGCCAGCAGCTTAGCTAGCGCTAGCACAGATACGCAGTATTTT	CASSLASASTDTQYF